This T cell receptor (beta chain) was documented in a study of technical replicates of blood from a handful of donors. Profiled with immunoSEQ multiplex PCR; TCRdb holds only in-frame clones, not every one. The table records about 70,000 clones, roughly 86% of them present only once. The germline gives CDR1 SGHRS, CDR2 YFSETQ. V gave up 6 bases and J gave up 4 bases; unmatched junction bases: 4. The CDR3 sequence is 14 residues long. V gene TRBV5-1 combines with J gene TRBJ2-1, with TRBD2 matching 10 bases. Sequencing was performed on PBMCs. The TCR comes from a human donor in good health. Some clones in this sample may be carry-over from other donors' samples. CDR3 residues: CASTLSGGYNEQFF. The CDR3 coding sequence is TGCGCCAGCACCCTTAGCGGGGGGTACAATGAGCAGTTCTTC.